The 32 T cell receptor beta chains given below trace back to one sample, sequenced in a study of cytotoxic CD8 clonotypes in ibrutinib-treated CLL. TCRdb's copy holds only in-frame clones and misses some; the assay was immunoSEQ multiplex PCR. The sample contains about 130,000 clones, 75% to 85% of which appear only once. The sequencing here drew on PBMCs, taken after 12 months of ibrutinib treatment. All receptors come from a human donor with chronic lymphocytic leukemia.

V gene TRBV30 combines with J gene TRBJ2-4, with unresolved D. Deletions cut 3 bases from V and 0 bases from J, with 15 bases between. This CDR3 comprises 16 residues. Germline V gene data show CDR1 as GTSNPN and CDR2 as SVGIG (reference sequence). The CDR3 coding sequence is TGTGCCTGGAGCACCCCCTTAACTTTAGCCAAAAACATTCAGTACTTC. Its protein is CAWSTPLTLAKNIQYF. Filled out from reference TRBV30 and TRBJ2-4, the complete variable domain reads SQTIHQWPATLVQPVGSPLSLECTVEGTSNPNLYWYRQAAGRGLQLLFYSVGIGQISSEVPQNLSASRPQDRQFILSSKKLLLSDSGFYLCAWSTPLTLAKNIQYFGAGTRLSVL.

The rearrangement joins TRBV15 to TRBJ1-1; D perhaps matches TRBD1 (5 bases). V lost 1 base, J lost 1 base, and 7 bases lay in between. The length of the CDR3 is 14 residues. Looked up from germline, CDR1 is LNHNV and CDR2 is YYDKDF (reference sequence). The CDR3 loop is CATSRARANTEAFF. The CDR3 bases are TGTGCCACCAGCAGAGCCAGGGCGAACACTGAAGCTTTCTTT.

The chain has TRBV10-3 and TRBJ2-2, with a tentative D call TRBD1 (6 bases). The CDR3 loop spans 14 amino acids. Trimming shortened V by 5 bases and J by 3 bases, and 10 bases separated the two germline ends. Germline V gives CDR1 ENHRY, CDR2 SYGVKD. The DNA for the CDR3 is TGTGCCATCAGTACAGGGTTCGACACCGGGGAGCTGTTTTTT. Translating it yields CAISTGFDTGELFF.

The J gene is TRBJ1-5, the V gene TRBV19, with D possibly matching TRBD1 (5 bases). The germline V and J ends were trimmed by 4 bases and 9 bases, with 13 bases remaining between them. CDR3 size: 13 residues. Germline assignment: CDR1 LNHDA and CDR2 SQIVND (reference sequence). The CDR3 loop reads CASSRGTYAPQHF. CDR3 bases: TGTGCCAGTAGTAGAGGGACCTACGCGCCCCAGCATTTT.

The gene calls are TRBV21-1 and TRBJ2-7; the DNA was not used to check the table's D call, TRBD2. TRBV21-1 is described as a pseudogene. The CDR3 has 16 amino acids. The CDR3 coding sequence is TGTGCCAGCAGAGCAAAGATGTGGGACTCTCCTTACGAGCAGTACTTC. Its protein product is CASRAKMWDSPYEQYF.

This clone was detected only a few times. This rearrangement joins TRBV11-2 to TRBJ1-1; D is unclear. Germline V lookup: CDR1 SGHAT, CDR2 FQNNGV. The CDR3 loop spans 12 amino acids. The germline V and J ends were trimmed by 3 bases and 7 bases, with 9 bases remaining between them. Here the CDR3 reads CASSFWRDEAFF. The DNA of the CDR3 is TGTGCCAGCAGCTTCTGGAGGGATGAAGCTTTCTTT. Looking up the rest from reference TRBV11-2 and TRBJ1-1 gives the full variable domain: EAGVAQSPRYKIIEKRQSVAFWCNPISGHATLYWYQQILGQGPKLLIQFQNNGVVDDSQLPKDRFSAERLKGVDSTLKIQPAKLEDSAVYLCASSFWRDEAFFGQGTRLTVV.

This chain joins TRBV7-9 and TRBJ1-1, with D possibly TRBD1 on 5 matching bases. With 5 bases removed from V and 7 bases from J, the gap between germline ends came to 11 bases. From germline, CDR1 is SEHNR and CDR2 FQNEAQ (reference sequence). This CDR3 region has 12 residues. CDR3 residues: CASSVGDGEAFF. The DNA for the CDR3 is TGTGCCAGCAGCGTCGGGGACGGTGAAGCTTTCTTT.

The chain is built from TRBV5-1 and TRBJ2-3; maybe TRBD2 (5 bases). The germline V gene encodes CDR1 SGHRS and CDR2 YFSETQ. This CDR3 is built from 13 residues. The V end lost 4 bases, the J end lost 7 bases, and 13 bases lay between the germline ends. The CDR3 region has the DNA TGCGCCAGCAGCGAGGGAGCGGAATATACGCAGTATTTT. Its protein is CASSEGAEYTQYF.

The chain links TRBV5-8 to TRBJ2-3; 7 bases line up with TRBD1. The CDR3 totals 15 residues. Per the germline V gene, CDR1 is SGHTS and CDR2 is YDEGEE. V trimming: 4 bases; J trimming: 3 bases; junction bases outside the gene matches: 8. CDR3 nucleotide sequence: TGTGCCAGCAGCGGATTTACAGGGGAGACAGATACGCAGTATTTT. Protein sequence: CASSGFTGETDTQYF.

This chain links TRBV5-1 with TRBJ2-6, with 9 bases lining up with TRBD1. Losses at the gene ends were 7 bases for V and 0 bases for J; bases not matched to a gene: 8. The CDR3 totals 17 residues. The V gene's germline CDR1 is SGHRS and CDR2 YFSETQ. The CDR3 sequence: CASLAGTGSSGANVLTF. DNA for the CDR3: TGCGCCAGCCTGGCCGGGACAGGGAGCTCTGGGGCCAACGTCCTGACTTTC.

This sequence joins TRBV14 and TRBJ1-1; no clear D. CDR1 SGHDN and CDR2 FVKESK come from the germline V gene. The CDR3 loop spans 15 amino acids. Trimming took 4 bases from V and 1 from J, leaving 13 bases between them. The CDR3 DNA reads TGTGCCAGCAGCCCCTCTAGTCTGGAGAACACTGAAGCTTTCTTT. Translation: CASSPSSLENTEAFF.

This CDR3 reads CASSIEIAGAYEQYF. The CDR3 DNA reads as TGCGCCAGCAGCATTGAAATAGCGGGAGCCTACGAGCAGTACTTC. The chain has TRBV5-1 and TRBJ2-7, with 9 positions matching TRBD2. The CDR3 runs to 15 residues. Germline loops: CDR1 SGHRS, CDR2 YFSETQ. V shed 4 bases and J 2 bases; nucleotides not matched to a gene: 7.

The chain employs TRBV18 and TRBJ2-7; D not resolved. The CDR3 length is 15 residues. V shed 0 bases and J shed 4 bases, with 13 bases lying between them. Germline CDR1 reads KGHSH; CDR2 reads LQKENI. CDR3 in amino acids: CASSPPGREKYEQYF. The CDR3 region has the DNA TGTGCCAGCTCACCACCGGGAAGGGAAAAATACGAGCAGTACTTC. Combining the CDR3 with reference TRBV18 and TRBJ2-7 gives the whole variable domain NAGVMQNPRHLVRRRGQEARLRCSPMKGHSHVYWYRQLPEEGLKFMVYLQKENIIDESGMPKERFSAEFPKEGPSILRIQQVVRGDSAAYFCASSPPGREKYEQYFGPGTRLTVT.

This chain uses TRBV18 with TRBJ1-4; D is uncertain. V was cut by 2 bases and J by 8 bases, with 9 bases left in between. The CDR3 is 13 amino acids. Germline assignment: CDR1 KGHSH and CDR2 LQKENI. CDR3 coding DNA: TGTGCCAGCTCACCAAGTTACCAAGAAAAACTGTTTTTT. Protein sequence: CASSPSYQEKLFF.

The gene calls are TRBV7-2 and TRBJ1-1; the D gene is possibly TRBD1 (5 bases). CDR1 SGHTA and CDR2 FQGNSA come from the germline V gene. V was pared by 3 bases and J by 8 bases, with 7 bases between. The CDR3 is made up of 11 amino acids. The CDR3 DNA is TGTGCCAGCAGCTTTCGGACAGAAGCTTTCTTT. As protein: CASSFRTEAFF.

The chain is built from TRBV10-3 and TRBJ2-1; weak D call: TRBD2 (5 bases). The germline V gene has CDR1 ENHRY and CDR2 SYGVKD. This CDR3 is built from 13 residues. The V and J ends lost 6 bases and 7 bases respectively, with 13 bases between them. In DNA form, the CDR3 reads TGTGCCATCAGACACCGACTATTAAATGAGCAGTTCTTC. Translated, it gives CAIRHRLLNEQFF.

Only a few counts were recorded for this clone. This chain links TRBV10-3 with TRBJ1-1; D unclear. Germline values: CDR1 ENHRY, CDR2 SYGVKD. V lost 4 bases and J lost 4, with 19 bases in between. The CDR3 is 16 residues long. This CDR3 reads CAISVIGERLGTEAFF. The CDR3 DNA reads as TGTGCCATCAGTGTAATCGGGGAACGATTAGGCACTGAAGCTTTCTTT.

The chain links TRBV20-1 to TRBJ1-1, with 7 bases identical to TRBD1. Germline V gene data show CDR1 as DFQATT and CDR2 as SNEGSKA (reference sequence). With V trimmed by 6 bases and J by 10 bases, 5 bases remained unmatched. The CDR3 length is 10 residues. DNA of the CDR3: TGCAGTGCCCGGACAGGTTTAGCTTTCTTT. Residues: CSARTGLAFF.

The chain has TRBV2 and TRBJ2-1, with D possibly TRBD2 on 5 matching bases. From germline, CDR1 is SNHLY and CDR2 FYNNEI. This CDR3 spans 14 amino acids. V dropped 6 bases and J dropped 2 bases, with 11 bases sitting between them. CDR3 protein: CASRDGITYNEQFF. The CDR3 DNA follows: TGTGCCAGCAGGGACGGGATCACCTACAATGAGCAGTTCTTC. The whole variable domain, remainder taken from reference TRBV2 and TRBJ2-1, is EPEVTQTPSHQVTQMGQEVILRCVPISNHLYFYWYRQILGQKVEFLVSFYNNEISEKSEIFDDQFSVERPDGSNFTLKIRSTKLEDSAMYFCASRDGITYNEQFFGPGTRLTVL.

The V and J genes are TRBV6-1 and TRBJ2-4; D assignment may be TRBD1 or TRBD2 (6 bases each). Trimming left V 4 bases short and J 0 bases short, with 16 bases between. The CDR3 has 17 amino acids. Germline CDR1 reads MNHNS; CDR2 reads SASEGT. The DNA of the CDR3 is TGTGCCAGCAGTGCCCATGGGGGGCAGCTAGCCAAAAACATTCAGTACTTC. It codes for CASSAHGGQLAKNIQYF.

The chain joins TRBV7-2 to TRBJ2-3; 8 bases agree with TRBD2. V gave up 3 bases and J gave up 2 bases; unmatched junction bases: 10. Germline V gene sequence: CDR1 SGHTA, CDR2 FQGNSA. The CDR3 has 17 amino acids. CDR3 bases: TGTGCCAGCAGCTTTAAGCTCCTAGCGGGTTTCACAGATACGCAGTATTTT. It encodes CASSFKLLAGFTDTQYF.

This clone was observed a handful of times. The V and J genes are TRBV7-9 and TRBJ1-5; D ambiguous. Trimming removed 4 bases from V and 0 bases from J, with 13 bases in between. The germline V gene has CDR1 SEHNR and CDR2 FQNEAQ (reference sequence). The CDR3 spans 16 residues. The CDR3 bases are TGTGCCAGCAGCTCCTCGGAGCCGGATAGCAATCAGCCCCAGCATTTT. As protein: CASSSSEPDSNQPQHF.

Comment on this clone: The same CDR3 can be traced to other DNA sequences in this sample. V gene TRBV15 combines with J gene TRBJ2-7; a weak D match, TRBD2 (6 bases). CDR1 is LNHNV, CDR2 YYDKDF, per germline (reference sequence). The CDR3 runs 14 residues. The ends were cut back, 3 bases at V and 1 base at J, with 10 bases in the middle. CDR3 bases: TGTGCCACCAGCAGGGGCGGGGATTCCTACGAGCAGTACTTC. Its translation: CATSRGGDSYEQYF.

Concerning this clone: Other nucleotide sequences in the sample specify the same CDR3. This CDR3 reads CASSVGTSGIYNEQFF. The CDR3 region has the DNA TGTGCCAGCAGCGTCGGGACTAGCGGGATCTACAATGAGCAGTTCTTC. V and J are TRBV9 and TRBJ2-1; TRBD2 matches 13 bases. Germline V gene lookup returns CDR1 SGDLS and CDR2 YYNGEE. Trimming removed 2 bases from V and 3 bases from J; junction bases left unmatched: 2. There are 16 residues in the CDR3.

CDR3 protein: CASSPNPGTAYEQYF. The DNA of the CDR3 is TGCGCCAGCAGCCCGAACCCCGGGACAGCCTACGAGCAGTACTTC. The chain carries TRBV5-1 and TRBJ2-7; 7 nucleotides agree with TRBD1. CDR3 length: 15 residues. The ends lost 4 bases at V and 2 bases at J; junction bases unmatched: 9. Germline V lookup: CDR1 SGHRS, CDR2 YFSETQ.

This CDR3 reads CASSPGTSSYNEQFF. The CDR3 DNA is TGCGCCAGCAGCCCCGGGACTAGCTCCTACAATGAGCAGTTCTTC. J is TRBJ2-1 and V is TRBV4-1; 8 bases line up with TRBD2. This CDR3 region has 15 residues. Germline CDR1 MGHRA, CDR2 YSYEKL. The trim removed 4 bases at V and 0 bases at J, leaving 2 bases unmatched.

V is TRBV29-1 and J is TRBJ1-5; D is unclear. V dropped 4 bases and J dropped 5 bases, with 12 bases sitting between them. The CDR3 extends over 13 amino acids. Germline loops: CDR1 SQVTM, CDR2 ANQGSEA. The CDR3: CSVVSRVDQPQHF. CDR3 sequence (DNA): TGCAGCGTTGTTAGTAGGGTGGATCAGCCCCAGCATTTT.

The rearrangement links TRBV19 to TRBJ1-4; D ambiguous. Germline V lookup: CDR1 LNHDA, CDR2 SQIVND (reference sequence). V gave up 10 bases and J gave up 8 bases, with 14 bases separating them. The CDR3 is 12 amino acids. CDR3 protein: CATSPNREKLFF. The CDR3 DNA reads TGTGCCACCTCCCCCAACCGCGAAAAACTGTTTTTT.

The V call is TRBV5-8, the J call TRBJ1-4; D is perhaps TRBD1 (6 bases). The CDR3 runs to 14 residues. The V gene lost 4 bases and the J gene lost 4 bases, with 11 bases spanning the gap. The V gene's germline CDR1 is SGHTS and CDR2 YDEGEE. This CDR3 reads CASSGGLLNEKLFF. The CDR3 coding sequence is TGTGCCAGCAGCGGGGGGCTCCTTAATGAAAAACTGTTTTTT. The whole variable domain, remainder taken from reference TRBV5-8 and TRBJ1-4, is EAGVTQSPTHLIKTRGQQATLRCSPISGHTSVYWYQQALGLGLQFLLWYDEGEERNRGNFPPRFSGRQFPNYSSELNVNALELEDSALYLCASSGGLLNEKLFFGSGTQLSVL.

CDR3 coding DNA: TGTGCCAGCTCACCACCTTCTGCAGACACCATATATTTT. Its translation is CASSPPSADTIYF. The chain employs TRBV18 and TRBJ1-3; D gene unclear. The CDR3 is 13 residues long. V was trimmed by 0 bases and J by 8 bases, leaving 8 bases between them. Germline CDR1 KGHSH, CDR2 LQKENI.

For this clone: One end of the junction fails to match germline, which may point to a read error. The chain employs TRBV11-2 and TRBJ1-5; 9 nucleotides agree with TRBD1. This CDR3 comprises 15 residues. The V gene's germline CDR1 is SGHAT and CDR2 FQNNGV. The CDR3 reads CASSQDRGPNRPQHF. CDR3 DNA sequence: TGTGCCAGCAGTCAGGACAGGGGACCAAATCGGCCCCAGCATTTT.

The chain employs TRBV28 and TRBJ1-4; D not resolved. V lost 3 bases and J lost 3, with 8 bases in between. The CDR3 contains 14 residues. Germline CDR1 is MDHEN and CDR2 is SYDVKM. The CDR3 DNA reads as TGTGCCAGCAGTTTGGGAACATCTAATGAAAAACTGTTTTTT. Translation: CASSLGTSNEKLFF.